What follows are 8 T cell receptor beta chains derived from one specimen sequenced in a study of blood T cell repertoires in COVID-19. Method: immunoSEQ multiplex PCR; TCRdb's copy keeps in-frame clones and lacks some. Of some 490,000 clones listed, approximately 83% are singletons. Sequences were obtained from peripheral blood. The receptors were sampled from a human donor in a cohort sampled during active COVID-19.

This clone was seen a few times. The chain carries TRBV5-1 and TRBJ1-6, with D perhaps TRBD1 (5 bases). The germline gives CDR1 SGHRS, CDR2 YFSETQ. Trimming shortened V by 0 bases and J by 7 bases, and 8 bases separated the two germline ends. CDR3 length equals 14 residues. The CDR3 sequence is CASSLERGNSPLHF. Written as DNA, the CDR3 is TGCGCCAGCAGCTTGGAACGGGGGAATTCACCCCTCCACTTT.

This chain uses TRBV5-4 with TRBJ2-3, with 10 positions matching TRBD2. This CDR3 has 16 amino acids. Germline CDR1 SGHNT, CDR2 YYREEE (reference sequence). Germline trimming cut 0 bases from V and 5 bases from J; bases unmatched to any gene: 6. Here the CDR3 reads CASSLGQREGVDTQYF. The CDR3 DNA sequence: TGTGCCAGCAGCTTGGGTCAGCGGGAGGGCGTAGATACGCAGTATTTT.

Comment on this clone: Additional DNA sequences in this sample encode the identical CDR3. The rearrangement joins TRBV3-1 (or the pseudogene TRBV3-2) to TRBJ1-2; 10 positions agree with TRBD1. The trim removed 3 bases at V and 4 bases at J, leaving 2 bases unmatched. Germline V gene data show CDR1 as LGHDT and CDR2 as YNNKEL (reference sequence). This CDR3 is built from 14 residues. CDR3 sequence: CASSQGTGAYGYTF. CDR3 nucleotide sequence: TGTGCCAGCAGCCAGGGGACAGGGGCCTATGGCTACACCTTC.

The chain combines TRBV5-1 with TRBJ1-2; 7 bases align to TRBD1. Trimming removed 0 bases from V and 8 bases from J; junction bases left unmatched: 10. This CDR3 spans 15 amino acids. Germline CDR1 and CDR2: SGHRS and YFSETQ. This CDR3 is CASSLDVRGSWGYTF. The CDR3, as DNA: TGCGCCAGCAGCTTGGATGTCAGGGGGTCCTGGGGCTACACCTTC.

The chain is built from TRBV11-3 and TRBJ1-4; D is undetermined. CDR1 and CDR2 from the germline V gene are SGHNT and YENEEA. V lost 5 bases and J 4 bases, leaving 14 bases between the germline ends. The length of the CDR3 is 15 residues. CDR3 region: CASSARSGGNEKLFF. CDR3 nucleotides: TGTGCCAGCAGCGCCAGATCTGGTGGTAATGAAAAACTGTTTTTT.

Only a few counts were recorded for this clone. The chain employs TRBV5-4 and TRBJ2-1; D is unclear. V shed 2 bases and J shed 6 bases, with 9 bases lying between them. The CDR3 has 13 residues. CDR1 SGHNT and CDR2 YYREEE come from the germline V gene (reference sequence). The CDR3 protein is CASSLILGNEQFF. In DNA form, the CDR3 reads TGTGCCAGCAGCTTAATCCTCGGCAATGAGCAGTTCTTC. Full variable domain (outside the CDR3, taken from reference TRBV5-4 and TRBJ2-1): ETGVTQSPTHLIKTRGQQVTLRCSSQSGHNTVSWYQQALGQGPQFIFQYYREEENGRGNFPPRFSGLQFPNYSSELNVNALELDDSALYLCASSLILGNEQFFGPGTRLTVL.

The rearrangement joins TRBV6-4 to TRBJ2-7, with TRBD1 matching over 9 bases. The CDR3 has 12 amino acids. V shed 7 bases, J shed 6 bases, and the junction held 4 bases outside the gene matches. The germline V gene encodes CDR1 MRHNA and CDR2 SNTAGT. Written as DNA, the CDR3 is TGTGCCAGCACTAGACAGGGGGGCGAGCAGTACTTC. Protein sequence: CASTRQGGEQYF.

As to this clone: This same CDR3 is encoded by further DNA sequences in the sample. This chain connects TRBV7-3 to TRBJ2-5, with D unclear. The germline gives CDR1 SGHTA, CDR2 FQGTGA. V was clipped by 2 bases and J by 1 base, with 5 bases between them. The CDR3 is made up of 13 amino acids. The CDR3 DNA sequence: TGTGCCAGCAGCTTATTAGCCCAAGAGACCCAGTACTTC. The encoded protein is CASSLLAQETQYF.